One sample yielded the 20 T cell receptor beta chains listed below, sequenced in a study of cytomegalovirus exposure and HLA in healthy donors. TCRdb keeps only in-frame clones here, not all; method: immunoSEQ multiplex PCR. Among 220,000 or so clones listed, over 70% were seen once. Sequencing input: PBMCs. These TCRs come from a woman younger than 45 in good health and CMV-seropositive.

The chain employs TRBV5-1 and TRBJ1-1; 8 bases map to TRBD1. This CDR3 is 21 amino acids long. The V gene end was trimmed by 4 bases and the J gene end by 0 bases; junction bases not matched to a gene: 23. Germline CDR1 reads SGHRS; CDR2 reads YFSETQ. The CDR3 DNA sequence: TGCGCCAGCAGCCCTCTCCCCGCTGGTCGGGACAGGCCGGTTGTGAACACTGAAGCTTTCTTT. This encodes CASSPLPAGRDRPVVNTEAFF.

The chain joins TRBV28 to TRBJ2-7, with 7 bases identical to TRBD1. This CDR3 comprises 14 residues. V lost 6 bases to trimming and J lost 2 bases; unmatched junction nucleotides: 7. In germline, CDR1 is MDHEN, CDR2 SYDVKM. The CDR3 bases are TGTGCCAGCAGATGGGGACAGACTGCCTACGAGCAGTACTTC. Translated, it gives CASRWGQTAYEQYF. Based on the CDR3 plus reference TRBV28 and TRBJ2-7, the full variable domain is DVKVTQSSRYLVKRTGEKVFLECVQDMDHENMFWYRQDPGLGLRLIYFSYDVKMKEKGDIPEGYSVSREKKERFSLILESASTNQTSMYLCASRWGQTAYEQYFGPGTRLTVT.

The chain uses TRBV9 and TRBJ2-7; D ambiguous. The CDR3 contains 15 residues. V lost 0 bases, J lost 1 base, and 11 bases lay in between. Looked up from germline, CDR1 is SGDLS and CDR2 is YYNGEE. The CDR3 spells CASSVGPGSSYEQYF. The CDR3 DNA reads as TGTGCCAGCAGCGTAGGCCCAGGCAGTTCCTACGAGCAGTACTTC.

V is TRBV9 and J is TRBJ2-1; TRBD1 agrees at 7 bases. Looked up from germline, CDR1 is SGDLS and CDR2 is YYNGEE. V gave up 0 bases and J gave up 4 bases; unmatched junction bases: 13. CDR3 length equals 18 residues. CDR3 nucleotides: TGTGCCAGCAGCGTAGCTTCATTACAGGGGAGAGTTTACAATGAGCAGTTCTTC. Its protein is CASSVASLQGRVYNEQFF.

The V and J genes are TRBV5-1 and TRBJ2-1; D might be TRBD1 (6 bases). Germline V CDR1 and CDR2: SGHRS, YFSETQ. The CDR3 spans 13 residues. V dropped 4 bases and J dropped 7 bases, with 12 bases sitting between them. For the CDR3, the DNA is TGCGCCAGCAGCATGGGGGCCCTGAATGAGCAGTTCTTC. Protein sequence: CASSMGALNEQFF.

This chain joins TRBV30 and TRBJ1-1; the D is unclear. This CDR3 spans 16 amino acids. V was cut by 0 bases and J by 1 base, with 15 bases left in between. Germline V gene sequence: CDR1 GTSNPN, CDR2 SVGIG (reference sequence). CDR3 protein: CAWSVLREAENTEAFF. The CDR3 nucleotides read TGTGCCTGGAGTGTGTTAAGAGAGGCCGAGAACACTGAAGCTTTCTTT.

This chain joins TRBV7-2 and TRBJ2-7, with TRBD2 identical over 10 bases. Looked up from germline, CDR1 is SGHTA and CDR2 is FQGNSA. CDR3 length: 14 amino acids. V dropped 5 bases and J dropped 4; count of bases not matched to a gene: 5. The DNA for the CDR3 is TGTGCCAGCAGCCTTACTAGCGGGGTGTACGAGCAGTACTTC. Encoded protein: CASSLTSGVYEQYF.

V and J are TRBV27 and TRBJ2-2; 12 bases agree with TRBD2. J lost 0 bases, V lost 3 bases, and 2 bases had no gene match. Germline V gives CDR1 MNHEY, CDR2 SMNVEV (reference sequence). This CDR3 is 17 amino acids long. The CDR3 coding sequence is TGTGCCAGCAGTTTGCTAGCGGGAGGGCCGAACACCGGGGAGCTGTTTTTT. Amino acids: CASSLLAGGPNTGELFF.

The V and J genes are TRBV27 and TRBJ1-3; D gene unclear. Trimming cost V 7 bases and J 0 bases, with 13 bases left between them. Germline CDR1 reads MNHEY; CDR2 reads SMNVEV (reference sequence). The CDR3 length is 15 residues. The DNA for the CDR3 is TGTGCCAGCACTCAAAGTGGCCTCTCTGGAAACACCATATATTTT. This translates into CASTQSGLSGNTIYF.

V gene TRBV5-4 combines with J gene TRBJ2-1; tentatively, D is TRBD2 (6 bases). Germline V CDR1 and CDR2: SGHNT, YYREEE (reference sequence). The CDR3 extends over 15 amino acids. V gave up 0 bases and J gave up 7 bases, with 14 bases separating them. CDR3 amino acids: CASSLEHGRGNEQFF. Written as DNA, the CDR3 is TGTGCCAGCAGCTTGGAACACGGGAGAGGAAATGAGCAGTTCTTC.

The CDR3 DNA sequence: TGTGCCAGCGGGGGGGGTGGCACTGAAGCTTTCTTT. Its translation: CASGGGGTEAFF. V gene TRBV9 combines with J gene TRBJ1-1; the D gene is possibly TRBD1 (5 bases). The V gene's germline CDR1 is SGDLS and CDR2 YYNGEE. The ends were cut back, 7 bases at V and 4 bases at J, with 11 bases in the middle. This CDR3 is built from 12 residues.

V gene TRBV9 combines with J gene TRBJ1-2, with D perhaps matching TRBD1 (6 bases). The CDR3 length is 14 residues. V was shortened by 4 bases and J by 6 bases, with 16 bases between the two germline ends. Germline loops: CDR1 SGDLS, CDR2 YYNGEE. CDR3 DNA sequence: TGTGCCAGCAGCACCCAACCAGGGGACGATGGCTACACCTTC. It translates to CASSTQPGDDGYTF. The complete variable domain, with remaining parts taken from reference TRBV9 and TRBJ1-2, reads DSGVTQTPKHLITATGQRVTLRCSPRSGDLSVYWYQQSLDQGLQFLIQYYNGEERAKGNILERFSAQQFPDLHSELNLSSLELGDSALYFCASSTQPGDDGYTFGSGTRLTVV.

This clone has more than one count but fewer than ten. V gene TRBV5-6 combines with J gene TRBJ1-1; D is ambiguous. Trimming pared 4 bases from V and 1 base from J, leaving 8 bases between. CDR1 and CDR2 from the germline V gene are SGHDT and YYEEEE. The CDR3 runs 13 residues. CDR3 coding DNA: TGTGCCAGCAGCCGGTACAGGAACACTGAAGCTTTCTTT. Its translation: CASSRYRNTEAFF.

This chain links TRBV5-1 with TRBJ2-3; 11 bases are a match to TRBD2. From germline, CDR1 is SGHRS and CDR2 YFSETQ. The CDR3 consists of 17 residues. Losses at the gene ends were 5 bases for V and 4 bases for J; bases not matched to a gene: 12. The CDR3, as DNA: TGCGCCAGCAGGCGGACTTTTAGCGGGAGGGCGTCAGATACGCAGTATTTT. Its translation is CASRRTFSGRASDTQYF. Variable domain in full (rest from reference TRBV5-1 and TRBJ2-3): KAGVTQTPRYLIKTRGQQVTLSCSPISGHRSVSWYQQTPGQGLQFLFEYFSETQRNKGNFPGRFSGRQFSNSRSEMNVSTLELGDSALYLCASRRTFSGRASDTQYFGPGTRLTVL.

J is TRBJ2-5 and V is TRBV6-5, with D uncertain. Deletions cut 5 bases from V and 4 bases from J, with 8 bases between. The CDR3 has 12 amino acids. Germline CDR1 reads MNHEY; CDR2 reads SVGAGI. CDR3 sequence: CASSQVRETQYF. The CDR3 DNA reads as TGTGCCAGCAGTCAAGTTCGAGAGACCCAGTACTTC.

The rearrangement joins TRBV29-1 to TRBJ2-6, with a weak D call TRBD2 (6 bases). Germline-derived CDR1 and CDR2 are SQVTM and ANQGSEA. CDR3 length equals 14 residues. Trimming stripped 3 bases from V and 0 bases from J, with 6 bases between. The CDR3 DNA reads as TGCAGCGTTGAGGGGGGCTCTGGGGCCAACGTCCTGACTTTC. Translated, it gives CSVEGGSGANVLTF.

This clone was seen at least ten times. The chain links TRBV6-5 to TRBJ2-3, with unresolved D. Germline lookup yields CDR1 MNHEY and CDR2 SVGAGI. The CDR3 totals 15 residues. Trimming removed 5 bases at V and 4 bases at J, with 16 bases between. Written as DNA, the CDR3 is TGTGCCAGCAGTGCCGTCGACGAAGGGCCAGATACGCAGTATTTT. This translates into CASSAVDEGPDTQYF.

V is TRBV27 and J is TRBJ1-5; D ambiguous. The germline CDR1 and CDR2 sequences are MNHEY and SMNVEV (reference sequence). The CDR3 has 15 amino acids. Trimming took off 5 bases at V and 9 bases at J, with 20 bases between the two ends. For the CDR3, the DNA is TGTGCCAGCAGTCTCACTTATGACGGGGAAGGGCCCCAGCATTTT. Its protein is CASSLTYDGEGPQHF.

This clone was counted a few times. This rearrangement joins TRBV27 to TRBJ1-2; D may be TRBD1 (5 bases). CDR1 and CDR2 (germline): MNHEY, SMNVEV (reference sequence). The length of the CDR3 is 12 residues. V lost 3 bases, J lost 7 bases, and 9 bases lay in between. CDR3 nucleotides: TGTGCCAGCAGTTTGCGGGGGACTGGCTACACCTTC. Its protein product is CASSLRGTGYTF.

The chain joins TRBV30 to TRBJ1-5; D not resolved. Germline CDR1 and CDR2: GTSNPN and SVGIG (reference sequence). Between the trimmed V and J ends, which lost 5 bases and 1 base, there was a span of 9 bases. This CDR3 contains 13 residues. The CDR3 spells CAWDQGSNQPQHF. CDR3 coding DNA: TGTGCCTGGGACCAAGGGAGCAATCAGCCCCAGCATTTT.